These 29 T cell receptor beta chains were sequenced from one sample in a study of beta chain features in type 1 diabetes (dated by TCRdb to the late 2010s). Library generation was performed with the immunoSEQ multiplex PCR assay. The entire isolated RNA was reverse transcribed using the High Capacity cDNA Reverse Transcription Kit, and thus expressed TCRB transcripts were sequenced. TCRdb carries this immuneACCESS record with in-frame sequences only. Its versions omit some clonotypes, under half of them owing to an unresolved V gene in the studies checked, with the rest unexplained. The sample yields more than 350,000 clones; over 9.5% were counted once. The top ten constitute less than 0.06% of the sample. The sequenced material came from naive CD4+ T cells from blood. The sample's cell subset or site label is to be understood as: true naive CD4+ T cells. The receptors were sampled from a woman aged 18-29 years in good health.

The chain links TRBV7-2 to TRBJ1-2; D gene ambiguous. Germline V gives CDR1 SGHTA, CDR2 FQGNSA. This CDR3 spans 16 amino acids. Trimming pared 5 bases from V and 4 bases from J, leaving 20 bases between. In DNA, the CDR3 is TGTGCCAGCAGCCCCCACCAAAGTCAGGCATTCTATGGCTACACCTTC. This sequence encodes CASSPHQSQAFYGYTF.

V usage is TRBV20-1 and J usage is TRBJ2-3; D unclear. The germline V gene encodes CDR1 DFQATT and CDR2 SNEGSKA (reference sequence). The CDR3 covers 11 residues. With 5 bases removed from V and 4 bases from J, the gap between germline ends came to 7 bases. CDR3 coding DNA: TGCAGTGCTGTAGTTTCAGATACGCAGTATTTT. As protein: CSAVVSDTQYF.

V usage is TRBV7-2 and J usage is TRBJ1-2; a possible D gene is TRBD1 (6 bases). Germline lookup yields CDR1 SGHTA and CDR2 FQGNSA. The CDR3 totals 15 residues. V was clipped by 5 bases and J by 4 bases, with 17 bases between them. This chain's CDR3 is CASSRYSQGLYGYTF. Written as DNA, the CDR3 is TGTGCCAGCAGCCGGTATTCGCAGGGGCTCTATGGCTACACCTTC. The variable domain in full, completed from reference TRBV7-2 and TRBJ1-2, reads GAGVSQSPSNKVTEKGKDVELRCDPISGHTALYWYRQSLGQGLEFLIYFQGNSAPDKSGLPSDRFSAERTGGSVSTLTIQRTQQEDSAVYLCASSRYSQGLYGYTFGSGTRLTVV.

In DNA, the CDR3 is TGTGCCAGCAGTGAAAGGGCAGGCGGCCTTAGCGTCCTGACTTTC. Protein: CASSERAGGLSVLTF. V is TRBV2 and J is TRBJ2-6, with D unresolved. CDR1 SNHLY and CDR2 FYNNEI come from the germline V gene. Between the trimmed V and J ends, which lost 2 bases and 12 bases, there was a span of 17 bases. The CDR3 sequence is 15 residues long.

This clone has only a few counts. The chain is built from TRBV18 and TRBJ2-2, with D hard to call. Between the trimmed V and J ends, which lost 5 bases and 0 bases, there was a span of 1 base. The CDR3 loop spans 12 amino acids. Germline assignment: CDR1 KGHSH and CDR2 LQKENI. Here the CDR3 reads CASSTNTGELFF. The CDR3 coding sequence is TGTGCCAGCTCAACGAACACCGGGGAGCTGTTTTTT.

A few counts support this clone. V gene TRBV27 combines with J gene TRBJ1-2; D not resolved. The CDR3 contains 14 residues. Looked up from germline, CDR1 is MNHEY and CDR2 is SMNVEV (reference sequence). With 5 bases removed from V and 7 bases from J, the gap between germline ends came to 17 bases. For the CDR3, the DNA is TGTGCCAGCAGTCCTCGGGTCTCCCAGGCTGGCTACACCTTC. The encoded protein is CASSPRVSQAGYTF.

Comments on this clone: The junction departs from the called germline gene at one end, perhaps through a read error. V and J are TRBV7-7 and TRBJ2-1; no clear D. Germline lookup yields CDR1 SSHAT and CDR2 FNYEAQ (reference sequence). This CDR3 has 13 residues. CDR3 region: CASSLESQDEQFF. The DNA of the CDR3 is TGTGCTAGCAGCTTAGAATCTCAGGATGAGCAGTTCTTC.

This clone appeared a few times. DNA for the CDR3: TGTGCCAGCAGCTTAAGAGGCAGAGACAATGAGCAGTTCTTC. Protein product: CASSLRGRDNEQFF. The chain uses TRBV11-3 and TRBJ2-1; no clear D. The CDR3 runs 14 residues. From germline, CDR1 is SGHNT and CDR2 YENEEA. Trimming took off 2 bases at V and 5 bases at J, with 10 bases between the two ends. The full variable domain, rest sourced from reference TRBV11-3 and TRBJ2-1, is EAGVVQSPRYKIIEKKQPVAFWCNPISGHNTLYWYLQNLGQGPELLIRYENEEAVDDSQLPKDRFSAERLKGVDSTLKIQPAELGDSAVYLCASSLRGRDNEQFFGPGTRLTVL.

The chain employs TRBV18 and TRBJ2-5, with TRBD1 matching 10 bases. Germline-derived CDR1 and CDR2 are KGHSH and LQKENI. The CDR3 covers 17 residues. The V and J ends lost 6 bases and 3 bases, in that order; junction bases with no gene match: 13. The CDR3 reads CASSAGTGVLGKETQYF. The CDR3, as DNA: TGTGCCAGCTCGGCCGGGACAGGGGTGCTGGGCAAAGAGACCCAGTACTTC.

This clone was found a few times. The chain carries TRBV6-1 and TRBJ2-7, with 10 bases matching TRBD1. The CDR3 covers 13 residues. J gave up 3 bases and V 10 bases, and 6 bases lay outside the gene matches. Per germline, CDR1 MNHNS and CDR2 SASEGT. DNA for the CDR3: TGTGCCATTACGCGGGACAGGGGCTACGAGCAGTACTTC. This codes for CAITRDRGYEQYF.

This clone was seen more than once but under ten times. The genes are TRBV5-4 and TRBJ2-1; 9 positions match TRBD2. CDR3 length: 16 amino acids. The germline CDR1 and CDR2 sequences are SGHNT and YYREEE (reference sequence). V lost 3 bases to trimming and J lost 1 base; unmatched junction nucleotides: 5. The DNA for the CDR3 is TGTGCCAGCAGCTCCACTAGCGGGCCTTCCTACAATGAGCAGTTCTTC. It translates to CASSSTSGPSYNEQFF.

CDR3 nucleotides: TGTGCCAGCAGTTACGGCAGGGCTCAGCCCCAGCATTTT. This codes for CASSYGRAQPQHF. The gene calls are TRBV6-5 and TRBJ1-5; possibly TRBD1 for D (5 bases). The V and J ends lost 2 bases and 6 bases respectively, with 8 bases between them. Germline-derived CDR1 and CDR2 are MNHEY and SVGAGI. The CDR3 loop spans 13 amino acids.

V usage is TRBV4-3 and J usage is TRBJ2-5; 8 bases match TRBD1. The V gene's germline CDR1 is LGHNA and CDR2 YSLEER. V was clipped by 5 bases and J by 5 bases; unmatched bases: 7. The CDR3 has 14 amino acids. The CDR3 DNA is TGCGCCAGCAGCTCCCAGGACAGGGCCGAGACCCAGTACTTC. This sequence encodes CASSSQDRAETQYF.

J is TRBJ1-2 and V is TRBV19; 7 bases fit TRBD1. Germline V gene data show CDR1 as LNHDA and CDR2 as SQIVND (reference sequence). The J segment lost 4 bases and the V segment lost 5 bases, leaving 16 bases of the junction unmatched. The CDR3 runs to 17 residues. CDR3 DNA sequence: TGTGCCAGTAGTGTTCGGGACAGCCAACCAAGGGCCTATGGCTACACCTTC. Translated: CASSVRDSQPRAYGYTF. Combining the CDR3 with reference TRBV19 and TRBJ1-2 gives the whole variable domain DGGITQSPKYLFRKEGQNVTLSCEQNLNHDAMYWYRQDPGQGLRLIYYSQIVNDFQKGDIAEGYSVSREKKESFPLTVTSAQKNPTAFYLCASSVRDSQPRAYGYTFGSGTRLTVV.

The rearrangement links TRBV5-1 to TRBJ2-2; D gene unclear. There are 14 residues in the CDR3. Germline V gene lookup returns CDR1 SGHRS and CDR2 YFSETQ. V lost 0 bases and J 5 bases, leaving 8 bases between the germline ends. CDR3 in DNA: TGCGCCAGCAGCTTGGGTGGCACAACCGGGGAGCTGTTTTTT. Amino acid sequence: CASSLGGTTGELFF. Full variable domain (missing parts from reference TRBV5-1 and TRBJ2-2): KAGVTQTPRYLIKTRGQQVTLSCSPISGHRSVSWYQQTPGQGLQFLFEYFSETQRNKGNFPGRFSGRQFSNSRSEMNVSTLELGDSALYLCASSLGGTTGELFFGEGSRLTVL.

This clone occurred a few times. The rearrangement uses TRBV27 and TRBJ2-5, with D possibly matching TRBD2 (6 bases). Trimming left V 3 bases short and J 5 bases short, with 19 bases between. Germline V gene lookup returns CDR1 MNHEY and CDR2 SMNVEV (reference sequence). CDR3 length: 16 amino acids. This CDR3 reads CASSFGGTIQRETQYF. In DNA, the CDR3 is TGTGCCAGCAGTTTTGGCGGGACCATACAGAGGGAGACCCAGTACTTC.

The chain couples TRBV7-9 to TRBJ2-2; D is undetermined. The CDR3 extends over 14 amino acids. Germline-derived CDR1 and CDR2 are SEHNR and FQNEAQ (reference sequence). The germline V and J ends were trimmed by 2 bases and 4 bases, with 8 bases remaining between them. The CDR3 spells CASSLRGPTGELFF. In nucleotides, the CDR3 is TGTGCCAGCAGCTTAAGAGGCCCCACCGGGGAGCTGTTTTTT.

J is TRBJ2-7 and V is TRBV28; tentative D call: TRBD1 (7 bases). The germline gives CDR1 MDHEN, CDR2 SYDVKM. The V and J ends lost 3 bases and 0 bases respectively, with 18 bases between them. The CDR3 consists of 17 residues. CDR3 in DNA: TGTGCCAGCAGTTTGACCTTACAGGGGAGGACCTCCTACGAGCAGTACTTC. It codes for CASSLTLQGRTSYEQYF.

V is TRBV2 and J is TRBJ2-5; TRBD1 might be the D (5 bases). Per germline, CDR1 SNHLY and CDR2 FYNNEI. The V end was cut by 2 bases, the J end by 2 bases, with 12 bases between. The CDR3 sequence is 15 residues long. The CDR3, as DNA: TGTGCCAGCAGTGAATGGGGCACCGTACAAGAGACCCAGTACTTC. Its translation: CASSEWGTVQETQYF.

This clone was observed many times. The chain is built from TRBV30 and TRBJ2-7; TRBD1 agrees at 10 bases. Germline V gives CDR1 GTSNPN, CDR2 SVGIG (reference sequence). After removal of 0 bases from V and 2 bases from J, the junction contained 4 bases not matched to a gene. The CDR3 length is 15 residues. This CDR3 is CAWSVPGTGAYEQYF. The CDR3, as DNA: TGTGCCTGGAGTGTACCCGGGACAGGGGCCTACGAGCAGTACTTC. Using reference TRBV30 and TRBJ2-7 for the parts outside the CDR3, the full variable domain is SQTIHQWPATLVQPVGSPLSLECTVEGTSNPNLYWYRQAAGRGLQLLFYSVGIGQISSEVPQNLSASRPQDRQFILSSKKLLLSDSGFYLCAWSVPGTGAYEQYFGPGTRLTVT.

The rearrangement uses TRBV19 and TRBJ2-5, with 7 bases matching TRBD2. Unmatched junction bases numbered 2, after V lost 1 base and J lost 3 bases. Looked up from germline, CDR1 is LNHDA and CDR2 is SQIVND (reference sequence). This CDR3 is built from 14 residues. The CDR3 DNA reads TGTGCCAGTAGTATAGCCGGGAGGAAAGAGACCCAGTACTTC. Protein: CASSIAGRKETQYF.

This rearrangement joins TRBV15 to TRBJ1-3; the D is unclear. The CDR3 is 16 residues long. V shed 1 base and J shed 4 bases, with 14 bases lying between them. Per germline, CDR1 LNHNV and CDR2 YYDKDF (reference sequence). Written as DNA, the CDR3 is TGTGCCACCAGCAGAGGTGGGAATATTCGCGGAAACACCATATATTTT. It encodes CATSRGGNIRGNTIYF. The variable domain in full, completed from reference TRBV15 and TRBJ1-3, reads DAMVIQNPRYQVTQFGKPVTLSCSQTLNHNVMYWYQQKSSQAPKLLFHYYDKDFNNEADTPDNFQSRRPNTSFCFLDIRSPGLGDTAMYLCATSRGGNIRGNTIYFGEGSWLTVV.

The rearrangement links TRBV2 to TRBJ1-1; D is perhaps TRBD1 (6 bases). This CDR3 comprises 13 residues. From germline, CDR1 is SNHLY and CDR2 FYNNEI. V lost 6 bases, J lost 4 bases, and 12 bases lay in between. The CDR3, as DNA: TGTGCCAGCAGCAGAACAGGGATCACTGAAGCTTTCTTT. Translation: CASSRTGITEAFF. The full variable domain, its missing parts supplied by reference TRBV2 and TRBJ1-1, is EPEVTQTPSHQVTQMGQEVILRCVPISNHLYFYWYRQILGQKVEFLVSFYNNEISEKSEIFDDQFSVERPDGSNFTLKIRSTKLEDSAMYFCASSRTGITEAFFGQGTRLTVV.

A few counts support this clone. The chain employs TRBV29-1 and TRBJ1-1; 7 positions match TRBD1. CDR1 is SQVTM, CDR2 ANQGSEA, per germline. The CDR3 has 13 residues. Trimming took 4 bases from V and 2 from J; bases not matched to a gene: 4. The CDR3 region has the DNA TGCAGCGTTGGAAGGGACAGAAACACTGAAGCTTTCTTT. Protein product: CSVGRDRNTEAFF.

This chain joins TRBV7-2 and TRBJ2-7; D is perhaps TRBD1 or TRBD2 (6 bases each). The V and J ends lost 3 bases and 2 bases respectively, with 8 bases between them. This CDR3 has 13 amino acids. Germline V CDR1 and CDR2: SGHTA, FQGNSA. CDR3 nucleotide sequence: TGTGCCAGCAGCTTGAGGGGGGCCTACGAGCAGTACTTC. Protein product: CASSLRGAYEQYF.

This clone occurred a few times. V and J are TRBV19 and TRBJ2-1; 9 nucleotides align to TRBD2. Looked up from germline, CDR1 is LNHDA and CDR2 is SQIVND (reference sequence). The junction had 10 bases not matched to a gene; V was cut back by 5 bases and J by 5 bases. This CDR3 spans 16 amino acids. CDR3 DNA: TGTGCCAGTAGTCGCCGACTAGCGGAAATCGACAATGAGCAGTTCTTC. This translates into CASSRRLAEIDNEQFF.

This clone showed up just a few times. V and J are TRBV4-3 and TRBJ2-1; 11 bases fit TRBD1. CDR3 size: 15 residues. The V gene end was trimmed by 4 bases and the J gene end by 8 bases; junction bases not matched to a gene: 7. Germline values: CDR1 LGHNA, CDR2 YSLEER. CDR3 region: CASSLRPGQGDEQFF. In nucleotides, the CDR3 is TGCGCCAGCAGCCTCAGACCGGGACAGGGGGATGAGCAGTTCTTC.

On this clone itself: The junction does not match germline at one end; this may be a read error. V gene TRBV13 combines with J gene TRBJ2-3, with TRBD1 as a possible D gene (5 bases). The CDR3 has 14 amino acids. Germline assignment: CDR1 PRHDT and CDR2 FYEKMQ (reference sequence). CDR3 sequence: CASSLGQGLDTQYF. The CDR3 DNA sequence: TGTGCCAGCAGCCTAGGCCAGGGATTAGATACGCAGTATTTT.

This clone was observed a handful of times. The chain joins TRBV28 to TRBJ2-5; D might be TRBD1 (5 bases). Germline values: CDR1 MDHEN, CDR2 SYDVKM. Trimming stripped 6 bases from V and 4 bases from J, with 6 bases between. The CDR3 is 11 amino acids. In DNA, the CDR3 is TGTGCCAGCAGAAGGGGAGAGACCCAGTACTTC. Encoded protein: CASRRGETQYF.